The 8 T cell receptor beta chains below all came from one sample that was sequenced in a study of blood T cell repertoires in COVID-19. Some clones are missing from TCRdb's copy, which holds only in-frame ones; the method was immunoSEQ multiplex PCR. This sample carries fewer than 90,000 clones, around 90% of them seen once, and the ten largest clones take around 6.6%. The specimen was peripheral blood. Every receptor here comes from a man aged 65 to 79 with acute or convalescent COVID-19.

The CDR3 nucleotides are TGTGCCAGCAGCCCGACAGTGTGGAACACCATATATTTT. Amino acid sequence: CASSPTVWNTIYF. The chain carries TRBV12-3 or TRBV12-4 and TRBJ1-3; tentatively, D is TRBD1 (5 bases). The CDR3 runs 13 residues. Trimming shortened V by 6 bases and J by 7 bases, and 13 bases separated the two germline ends.

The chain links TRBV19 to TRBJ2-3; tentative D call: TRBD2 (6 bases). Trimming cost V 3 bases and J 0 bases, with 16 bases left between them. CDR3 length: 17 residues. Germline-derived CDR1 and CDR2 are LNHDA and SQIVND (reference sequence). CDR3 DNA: TGTGCCAGTAGTATTATCCAGCGGGCCCCTAGCACAGATACGCAGTATTTT. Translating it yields CASSIIQRAPSTDTQYF.

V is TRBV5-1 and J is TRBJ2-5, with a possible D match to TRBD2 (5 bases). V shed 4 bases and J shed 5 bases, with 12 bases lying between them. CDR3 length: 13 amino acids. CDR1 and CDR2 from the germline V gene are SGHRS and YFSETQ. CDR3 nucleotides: TGCGCCAGCAGCCTAACGGGCGGGGAGACCCAGTACTTC. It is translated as CASSLTGGETQYF.

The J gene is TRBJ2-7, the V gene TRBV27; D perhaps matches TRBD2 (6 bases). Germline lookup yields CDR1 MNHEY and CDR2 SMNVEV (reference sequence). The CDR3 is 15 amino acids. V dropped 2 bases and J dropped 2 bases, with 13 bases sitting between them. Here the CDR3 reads CASSLARDSPYEQYF. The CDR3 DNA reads TGTGCCAGCAGTTTAGCCAGGGACTCCCCCTACGAGCAGTACTTC.

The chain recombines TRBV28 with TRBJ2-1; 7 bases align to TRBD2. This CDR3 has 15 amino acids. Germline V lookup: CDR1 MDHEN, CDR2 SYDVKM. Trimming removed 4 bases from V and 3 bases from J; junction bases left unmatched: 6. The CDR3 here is CASSSGTTDYNEQFF. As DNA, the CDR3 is TGTGCCAGCAGTTCCGGGACTACCGACTACAATGAGCAGTTCTTC.

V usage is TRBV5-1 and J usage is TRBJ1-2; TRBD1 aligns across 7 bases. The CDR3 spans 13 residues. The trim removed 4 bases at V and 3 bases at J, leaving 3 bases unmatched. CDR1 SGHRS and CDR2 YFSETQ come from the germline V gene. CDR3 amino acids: CASSSQGDYGYTF. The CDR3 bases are TGCGCCAGCAGCAGTCAGGGGGACTATGGCTACACCTTC.

CDR3 DNA sequence: TGTGCCAGCAGCTTGGGTGGTAGCTCCGGACTCCATGGCTACACCTTC. Protein: CASSLGGSSGLHGYTF. The chain combines TRBV5-4 with TRBJ1-2; D gene ambiguous. The CDR3 runs to 16 residues. Germline values: CDR1 SGHNT, CDR2 YYREEE (reference sequence). Deletions cut 0 bases from V and 6 bases from J, with 18 bases between.

Here the CDR3 reads CASSVPTQGATNEKLFF. The CDR3 DNA is TGTGCCAGCAGTGTTCCGACCCAGGGGGCAACTAATGAAAAACTGTTTTTT. The chain employs TRBV6-1 and TRBJ1-4, with 7 bases matching TRBD1. The trim removed 4 bases at V and 0 bases at J, leaving 8 bases unmatched. Germline V lookup: CDR1 MNHNS, CDR2 SASEGT. There are 17 residues in the CDR3.